Detailed here is one TCR beta chain. This clone was picked up a small number of times. Its antigen remains unidentified. Nothing much larger sits one base from this clone, and base qualities are not available. This specimen comes from a study of blood T cell repertoires in COVID-19 (dated by TCRdb to about 2020). For the wider study: For ImmuneRACE Cohort 3, a participant was defined as recovered based on two consecutive negative NP/OP PCR tests, clearance by a healthcare professional, or resolution of symptoms. Collaborator samples came from the United States, Italy and Spain and covered acute and convalescent phases of COVID-19. Nearly every sample came with metadata listing a de-identified subject ID, COVID-19 status, age in years and sex. The repertoires were released in a freely available public database intended as a resource for research on the immune response to SARS-CoV-2. Samples came from the ongoing ImmuneRACE study (first 160 participants) plus 1,254 subjects from 6 global collaborators. The dataset comprised deeply sampled blood TCRbeta repertoires from subjects exposed to, actively infected with, or recovered from COVID-19. The prospective study material was composed of cDNA or gDNA derived from T cells, B-cell-depleted T cells, or PBMCs. Where HLA class I and class II types were available, the types were taken from metadata supplied by the sample provider, not from assay-based typing.

Enrolling through a virtual design, the prospective study's participants ranged in age from roughly 18 to 90 years and lived across 24 United States geographic areas. In the prospective study, cohorts were assigned on the basis of participant-reported clinical history obtained from a screening survey and a study questionnaire. Mobile phlebotomists in the prospective study collected whole blood, serum and a nasopharyngeal or oropharyngeal swab from every participant. Participants in the prospective study had the option to provide additional blood draws and questionnaires over an approximately two-month period. Blood samples from the prospective study were shipped frozen or at room temperature prior to DNA extraction. Per the germline V gene, MNHEY is the CDR1 and SVGAGI is the CDR2. The CDR3 goes from the cysteine to the phenylalanine over 15 residues. Only the CDR3 part of the read is kept: 45 bases, read in frame from the first base. Trimming takes 4 bases off V and 0 bases off J; junction bases not matched to a gene: 3.

The immunoSEQ Assay, a bias-controlled multiplex PCR, was used to amplify TCRbeta CDR3 regions from genomic DNA. The authors' pipeline ran thus. Within the assay, amplification of reference gene primers was used to estimate how many nucleated cells each sample contained. To quantify the absolute abundance of each unique TCRbeta CDR3 rearrangement, sequence reads were collapsed and filtered. Productive Simpson clonality was computed per sample as the square root of Simpson's diversity index over productive rearrangements. What TCRdb holds here is the immuneACCESS table cut down to in-frame rearrangements. Part of the clones is not present; checked against another copy, under half of the missing clones reflect an unresolved V gene, and the others are unexplained. The DNA gave D and trimming, while V, J and clone size come from that table. For this sample there are roughly 210,000 clones; 80% to 90% appear just once. 5.5% to 8.5% of the sample is held by the ten biggest clonotypes.

What the work shows at the level of the full study, not this receptor alone: The amount of clinical and demographic metadata varied by source and participant and was provided uncurated.

Sequencing was done on a sample of PBMCs or T cells enriched from blood (not recorded which). This sequence uses TRBV6-5 and TRBJ2-7, with 10 bases matching TRBD2. The TCR was taken from a man aged 25-40 years in a cohort exposed to, infected with or recovered from COVID-19 (not recorded which). The DNA is TGTGCCAGCAGTTCTCCTAGCGGGAGCTCCTACGAGCAGTACTTC. This sequence encodes CASSSPSGSSYEQYF.